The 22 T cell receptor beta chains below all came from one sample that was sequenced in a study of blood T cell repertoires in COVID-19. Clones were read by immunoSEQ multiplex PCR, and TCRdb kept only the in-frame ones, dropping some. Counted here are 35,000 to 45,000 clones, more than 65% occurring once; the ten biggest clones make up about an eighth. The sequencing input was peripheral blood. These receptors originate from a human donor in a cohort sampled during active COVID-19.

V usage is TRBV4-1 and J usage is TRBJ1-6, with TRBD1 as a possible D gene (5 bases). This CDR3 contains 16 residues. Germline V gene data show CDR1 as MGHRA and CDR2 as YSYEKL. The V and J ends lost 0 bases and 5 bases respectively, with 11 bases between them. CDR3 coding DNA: TGCGCCAGCAGCCAAGAGGGGCGCCCGGATAATTCACCCCTCCACTTT. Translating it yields CASSQEGRPDNSPLHF.

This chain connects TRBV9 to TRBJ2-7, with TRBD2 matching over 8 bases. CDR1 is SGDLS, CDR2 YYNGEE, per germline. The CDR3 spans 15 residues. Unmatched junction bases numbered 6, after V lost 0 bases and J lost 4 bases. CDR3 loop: CASSVGASGLYEQYF. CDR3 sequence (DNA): TGTGCCAGCAGCGTAGGAGCTAGCGGGTTATACGAGCAGTACTTC.

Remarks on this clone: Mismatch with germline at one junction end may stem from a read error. The CDR3 reads CASSAPDRKVF. The CDR3, as DNA: TGTGCCAGTAGTGCCCCGGACAGGAAGGTCTTC. The chain recombines TRBV19 with TRBJ2-1, with 7 bases aligning to TRBD1. Germline V gene data show CDR1 as LNHDA and CDR2 as SQIVND (reference sequence). There are 11 residues in the CDR3.

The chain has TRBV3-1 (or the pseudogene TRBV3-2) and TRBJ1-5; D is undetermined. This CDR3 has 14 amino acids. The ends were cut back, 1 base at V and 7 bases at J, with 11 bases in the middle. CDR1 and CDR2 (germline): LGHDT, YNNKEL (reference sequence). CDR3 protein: CASSQAIDNQPQHF. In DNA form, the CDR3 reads TGTGCCAGCAGCCAAGCTATCGACAACCAGCCCCAGCATTTT.

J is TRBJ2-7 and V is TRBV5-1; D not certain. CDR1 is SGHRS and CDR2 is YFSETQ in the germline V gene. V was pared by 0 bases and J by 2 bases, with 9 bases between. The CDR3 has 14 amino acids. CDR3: CASSLGLHTYEQYF. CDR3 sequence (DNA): TGCGCCAGCAGCTTGGGCCTGCACACCTACGAGCAGTACTTC.

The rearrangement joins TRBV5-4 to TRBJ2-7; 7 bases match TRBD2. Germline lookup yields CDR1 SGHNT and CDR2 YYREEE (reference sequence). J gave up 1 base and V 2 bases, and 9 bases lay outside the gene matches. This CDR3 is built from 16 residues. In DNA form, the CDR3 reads TGTGCCAGCAGCTTTGTCTCCGCTAGCGGATCCTACGAGCAGTACTTC. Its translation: CASSFVSASGSYEQYF.

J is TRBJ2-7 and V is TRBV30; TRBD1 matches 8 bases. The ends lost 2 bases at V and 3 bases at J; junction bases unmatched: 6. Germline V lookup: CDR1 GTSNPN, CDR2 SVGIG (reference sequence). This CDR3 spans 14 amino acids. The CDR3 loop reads CAWSKSGGGYEQYF. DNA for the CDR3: TGTGCCTGGAGTAAGTCAGGGGGCGGCTACGAGCAGTACTTC.

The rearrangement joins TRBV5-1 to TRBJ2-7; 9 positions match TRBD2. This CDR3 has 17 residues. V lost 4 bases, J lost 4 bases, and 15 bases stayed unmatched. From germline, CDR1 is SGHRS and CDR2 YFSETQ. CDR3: CASSATTSGLATYEQYF. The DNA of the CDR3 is TGCGCCAGCAGCGCCACCACTAGCGGGCTTGCGACTTACGAGCAGTACTTC.

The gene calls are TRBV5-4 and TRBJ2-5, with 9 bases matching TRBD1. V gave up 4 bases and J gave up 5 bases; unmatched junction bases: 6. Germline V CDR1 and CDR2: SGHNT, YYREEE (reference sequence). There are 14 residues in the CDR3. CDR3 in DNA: TGTGCCAGCAGCCCTCGGACAGGGGACGAGACCCAGTACTTC. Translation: CASSPRTGDETQYF.

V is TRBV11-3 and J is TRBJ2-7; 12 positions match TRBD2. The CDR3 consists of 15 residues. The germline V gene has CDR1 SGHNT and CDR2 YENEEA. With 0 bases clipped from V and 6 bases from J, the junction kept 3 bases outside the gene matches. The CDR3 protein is CASSLDGLAGREQYF. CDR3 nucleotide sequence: TGTGCCAGCAGCTTAGATGGACTAGCGGGACGCGAGCAGTACTTC. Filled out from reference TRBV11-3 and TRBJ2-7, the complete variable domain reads EAGVVQSPRYKIIEKKQPVAFWCNPISGHNTLYWYLQNLGQGPELLIRYENEEAVDDSQLPKDRFSAERLKGVDSTLKIQPAELGDSAVYLCASSLDGLAGREQYFGPGTRLTVT.

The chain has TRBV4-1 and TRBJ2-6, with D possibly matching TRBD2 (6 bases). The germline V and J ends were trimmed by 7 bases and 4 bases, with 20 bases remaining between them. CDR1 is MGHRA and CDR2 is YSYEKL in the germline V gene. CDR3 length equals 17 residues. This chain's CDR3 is CASTLTGGISGANVLTF. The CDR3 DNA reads TGCGCCAGCACACTAACCGGGGGAATATCGGGGGCCAACGTCCTGACTTTC.

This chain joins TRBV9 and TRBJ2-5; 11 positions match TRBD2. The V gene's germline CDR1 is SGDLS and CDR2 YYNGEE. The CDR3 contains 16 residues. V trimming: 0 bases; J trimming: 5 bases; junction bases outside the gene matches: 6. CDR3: CASSVGVAGGPETQYF. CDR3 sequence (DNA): TGTGCCAGCAGCGTAGGGGTAGCGGGAGGGCCGGAGACCCAGTACTTC.

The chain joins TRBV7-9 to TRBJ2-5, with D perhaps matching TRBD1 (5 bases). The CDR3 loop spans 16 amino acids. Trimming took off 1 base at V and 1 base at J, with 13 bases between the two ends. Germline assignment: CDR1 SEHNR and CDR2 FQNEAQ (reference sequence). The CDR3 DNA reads TGTGCCAGCAGCTTAGGGGATACAGGATTCCAAGAGACCCAGTACTTC. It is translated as CASSLGDTGFQETQYF.

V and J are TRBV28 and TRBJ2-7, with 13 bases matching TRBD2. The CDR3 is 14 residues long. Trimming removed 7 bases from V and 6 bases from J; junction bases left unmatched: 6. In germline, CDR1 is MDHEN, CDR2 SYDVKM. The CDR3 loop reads CASTPGLAGREQYF. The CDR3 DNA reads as TGTGCCAGCACCCCGGGACTAGCGGGACGCGAGCAGTACTTC.

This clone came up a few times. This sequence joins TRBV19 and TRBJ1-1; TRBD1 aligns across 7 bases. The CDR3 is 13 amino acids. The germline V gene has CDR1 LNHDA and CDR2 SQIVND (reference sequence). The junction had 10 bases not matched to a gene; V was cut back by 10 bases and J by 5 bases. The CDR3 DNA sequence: TGTGCCACTAAGACAGGGCGAACGACTGAAGCTTTCTTT. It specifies CATKTGRTTEAFF.

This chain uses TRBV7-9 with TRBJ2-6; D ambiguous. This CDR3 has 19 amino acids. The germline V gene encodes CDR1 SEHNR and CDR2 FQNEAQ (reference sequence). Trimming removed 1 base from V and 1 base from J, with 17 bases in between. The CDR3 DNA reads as TGTGCCAGCAGCTTAGTTTTTTCCCCCTACCTATCTGGGGCCAACGTCCTGACTTTC. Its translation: CASSLVFSPYLSGANVLTF.

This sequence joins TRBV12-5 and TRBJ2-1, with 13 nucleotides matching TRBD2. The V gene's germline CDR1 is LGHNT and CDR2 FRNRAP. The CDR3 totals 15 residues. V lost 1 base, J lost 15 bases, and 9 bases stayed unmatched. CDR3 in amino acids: CASGLDLILAGGGFF. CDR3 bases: TGTGCTAGTGGTTTGGACCTCATACTAGCGGGAGGGGGGTTCTTC.

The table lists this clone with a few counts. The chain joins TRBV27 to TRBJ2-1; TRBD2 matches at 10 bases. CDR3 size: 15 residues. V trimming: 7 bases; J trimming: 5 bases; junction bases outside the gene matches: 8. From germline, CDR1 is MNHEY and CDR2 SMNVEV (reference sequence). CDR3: CASTAAGGLHNEQFF. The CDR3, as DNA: TGTGCCAGCACCGCAGCGGGAGGGCTCCACAATGAGCAGTTCTTC.

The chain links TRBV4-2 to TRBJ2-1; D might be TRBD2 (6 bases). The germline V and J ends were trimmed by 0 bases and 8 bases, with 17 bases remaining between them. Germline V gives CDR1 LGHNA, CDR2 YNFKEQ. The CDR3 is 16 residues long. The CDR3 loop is CASSQDGSGRGDEQFF. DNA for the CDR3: TGTGCCAGCAGCCAAGATGGCAGCGGGCGAGGGGATGAGCAGTTCTTC.

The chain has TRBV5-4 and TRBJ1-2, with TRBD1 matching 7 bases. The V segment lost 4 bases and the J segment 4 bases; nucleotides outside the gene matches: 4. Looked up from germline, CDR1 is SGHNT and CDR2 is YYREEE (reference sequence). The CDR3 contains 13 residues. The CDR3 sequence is CASSRGTAYGYTF. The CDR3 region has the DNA TGTGCCAGCAGCAGAGGGACAGCCTATGGCTACACCTTC.

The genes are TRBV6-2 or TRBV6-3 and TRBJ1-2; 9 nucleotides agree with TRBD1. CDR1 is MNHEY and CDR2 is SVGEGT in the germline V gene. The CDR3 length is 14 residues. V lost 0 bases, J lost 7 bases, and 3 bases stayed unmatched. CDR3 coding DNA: TGTGCCAGCAGTTACTCCGGGACAGGGACTGGCTACACCTTC. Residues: CASSYSGTGTGYTF.

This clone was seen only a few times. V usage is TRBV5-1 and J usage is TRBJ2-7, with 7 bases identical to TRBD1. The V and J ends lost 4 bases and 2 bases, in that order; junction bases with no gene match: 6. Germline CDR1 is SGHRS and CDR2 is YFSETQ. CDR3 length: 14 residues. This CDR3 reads CASSPRQGTYEQYF. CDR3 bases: TGCGCCAGCAGCCCCCGACAGGGAACCTACGAGCAGTACTTC.